This T cell receptor beta chain was sequenced for a study of radiation and T cells in renal cell carcinoma. Germline CDR1 is SGHTA and CDR2 is FQGNSA. V was clipped by 5 bases and J by 2 bases, with 15 bases between them. The CDR3 sequence is 15 residues long. This sample's time point: blood 4 weeks post-SBRT, at nephrectomy. The treatment is: 15 Gy SBRT to primary tumor, nephrectomy 4 weeks later. Nephrectomy followed 15 Gy stereotactic body radiation by 4 weeks. Blood was sampled at baseline, 2 weeks and 4 weeks after SBRT. Profiling relied on immunoSEQ multiplex PCR, and the TCRdb table lists in-frame clones only, not all of them. The table shows tens of thousands of clones, with approximately 86% occurring only once.

This receptor was identified in a man aged 45-65 years with renal cell carcinoma. The V and J genes are TRBV7-2 and TRBJ1-2; weak D call: TRBD1 (5 bases). Sequencing used blood, obtained from a patient whose treatment included radiotherapy and nephrectomy. CDR3 in DNA: TGTGCCAGCAGCCACACCGGGACCAAGAACTATGGCTACACCTTC. Protein sequence: CASSHTGTKNYGYTF. The whole variable domain, filled in from reference TRBV7-2 and TRBJ1-2, reads GAGVSQSPSNKVTEKGKDVELRCDPISGHTALYWYRQSLGQGLEFLIYFQGNSAPDKSGLPSDRFSAERTGGSVSTLTIQRTQQEDSAVYLCASSHTGTKNYGYTFGSGTRLTVV.